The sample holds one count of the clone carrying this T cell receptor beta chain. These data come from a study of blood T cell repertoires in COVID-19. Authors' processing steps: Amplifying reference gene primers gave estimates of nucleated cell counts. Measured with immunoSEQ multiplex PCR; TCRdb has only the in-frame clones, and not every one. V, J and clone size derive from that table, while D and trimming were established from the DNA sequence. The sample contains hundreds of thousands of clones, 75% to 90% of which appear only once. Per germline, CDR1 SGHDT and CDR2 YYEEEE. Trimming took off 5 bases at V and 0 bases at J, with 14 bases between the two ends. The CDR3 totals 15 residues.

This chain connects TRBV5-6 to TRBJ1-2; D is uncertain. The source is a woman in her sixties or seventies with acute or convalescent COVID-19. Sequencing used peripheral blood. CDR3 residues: CASSSRDLANYGYTF. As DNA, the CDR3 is TGTGCCAGCAGTTCCCGGGATCTAGCTAACTATGGCTACACCTTC.